This T cell receptor beta chain was recorded in a study of tumor T cells in aggressive B-cell lymphoma. The V segment lost 6 bases and the J segment 5 bases; nucleotides outside the gene matches: 4. Germline V gene lookup returns CDR1 ENHRY and CDR2 SYGVKD. CDR3 length equals 15 residues. This table comes from immunoSEQ multiplex PCR, and its TCRdb copy is limited to in-frame clones, with some not included. The data hold 1,000 to 1,500 clones, with about 84% observed a single time. The chain carries TRBV10-3 and TRBJ2-2; TRBD1 agrees at 12 bases. The clonotype was recovered from an adult with diffuse large B cell lymphoma. Specimen: tumor tissue. The CDR3 region is CAIRGQGARTGELFF. CDR3 nucleotide sequence: TGTGCCATCAGGGGACAGGGGGCCCGTACCGGGGAGCTGTTTTTT.